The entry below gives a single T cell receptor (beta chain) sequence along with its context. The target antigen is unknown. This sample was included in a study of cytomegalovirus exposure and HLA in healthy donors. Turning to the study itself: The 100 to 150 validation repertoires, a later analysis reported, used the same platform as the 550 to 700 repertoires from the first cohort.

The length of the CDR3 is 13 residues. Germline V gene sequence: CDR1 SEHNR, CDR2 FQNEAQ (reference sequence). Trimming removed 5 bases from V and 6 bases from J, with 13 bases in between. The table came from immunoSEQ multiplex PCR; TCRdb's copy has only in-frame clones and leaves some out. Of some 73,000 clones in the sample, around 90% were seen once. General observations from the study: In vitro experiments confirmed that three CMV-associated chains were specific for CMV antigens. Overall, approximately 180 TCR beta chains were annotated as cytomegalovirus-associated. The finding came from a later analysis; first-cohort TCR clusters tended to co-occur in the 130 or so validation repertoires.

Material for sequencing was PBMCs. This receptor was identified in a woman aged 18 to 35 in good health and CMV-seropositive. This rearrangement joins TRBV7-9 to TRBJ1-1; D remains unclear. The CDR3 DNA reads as TGTGCCAGCAGCCCTAGTACTAGAGCTGAAGCTTTCTTT. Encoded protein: CASSPSTRAEAFF.